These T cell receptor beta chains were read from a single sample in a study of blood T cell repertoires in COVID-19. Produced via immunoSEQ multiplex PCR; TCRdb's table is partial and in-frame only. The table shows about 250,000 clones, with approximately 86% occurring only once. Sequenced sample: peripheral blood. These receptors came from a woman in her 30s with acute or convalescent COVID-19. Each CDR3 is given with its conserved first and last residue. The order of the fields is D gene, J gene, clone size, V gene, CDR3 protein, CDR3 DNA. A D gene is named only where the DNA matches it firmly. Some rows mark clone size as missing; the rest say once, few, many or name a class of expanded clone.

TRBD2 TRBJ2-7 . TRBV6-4 CASSDSGAGVDEQYF TGTGCCAGCAGTGACTCTGGAGCGGGAGTGGACGAGCAGTACTTC
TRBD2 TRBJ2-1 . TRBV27 CASRTQLGGSANEQFF TGTGCCAGCAGAACCCAACTGGGAGGGAGTGCCAATGAGCAGTTCTTC
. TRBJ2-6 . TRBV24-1 CATSDPGILGSGANVLTF TGTGCCACCAGTGATCCCGGGATCCTGGGCTCTGGGGCCAACGTCCTGACTTTC
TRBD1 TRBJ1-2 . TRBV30 CAWSAGDSHYGYTF TGTGCCTGGAGTGCTGGGGACAGTCACTATGGCTACACCTTC
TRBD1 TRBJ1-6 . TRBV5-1 CASTSTGGNSPLHF TGCGCCAGCACCTCGACAGGGGGCAATTCACCCCTCCACTTT
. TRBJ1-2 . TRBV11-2 CASSPTLSGAHYGYTF TGTGCCAGCAGCCCGACCCTAAGCGGGGCTCACTATGGCTACACCTTC
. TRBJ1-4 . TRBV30 CAWSGTRGTNEKLFF TGTGCCTGGAGTGGTACGCGGGGAACTAATGAAAAACTGTTTTTT
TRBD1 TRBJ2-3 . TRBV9 CASSAGQGTDTQYF TGTGCCAGCAGCGCGGGACAGGGTACAGATACGCAGTATTTT
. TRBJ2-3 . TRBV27 CASKRGFTDTQYF TGTGCCAGTAAAAGGGGATTCACAGATACGCAGTATTTT
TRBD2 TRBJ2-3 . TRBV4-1 CASSQTLGPSGRVDTQYF TGCGCCAGCAGCCAAACCCTGGGGCCTAGCGGGAGGGTGGATACGCAGTATTTT
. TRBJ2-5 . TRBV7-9 CASSPAGWETQYF TGTGCCAGCAGCCCCGCAGGGTGGGAAACCCAGTACTTC
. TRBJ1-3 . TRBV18 CASSPRQQTGNTIYF TGTGCCAGCTCACCAAGACAGCAAACTGGAAACACCATATATTTT
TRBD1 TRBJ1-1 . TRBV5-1 CASSLAGTGVAFF TGCGCCAGCAGCCTCGCGGGGACAGGGGTAGCTTTCTTT
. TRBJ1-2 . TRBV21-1 CASSNSAGVMGYTF TGTGCCAGCAGCAATTCCGCAGGGGTGATGGGCTACACCTTC
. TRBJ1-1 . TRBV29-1 CSSTRGGMNTEAFF TGCAGCTCCACGAGGGGGGGGATGAACACTGAAGCTTTCTTT
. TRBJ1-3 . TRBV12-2 CASRLVQERGNTIYF TGTGCAAGTCGCTTAGTCCAGGAGCGGGGGAACACCATATATTTT
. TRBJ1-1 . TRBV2 CASRGDRFAEAFF TGTGCCAGCAGGGGAGACAGGTTTGCTGAAGCTTTCTTT
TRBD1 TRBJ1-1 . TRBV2 CASTLDRGDTEAFF TGTGCCAGCACATTAGACAGGGGCGACACTGAAGCTTTCTTT
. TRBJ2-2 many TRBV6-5 CASSQGGELFF TGTGCCAGCAGCCAGGGGGGGGAGCTGTTTTTT
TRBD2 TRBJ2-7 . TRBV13 CASSPGLALSYEQYF TGTGCCAGCAGCCCCGGACTAGCGTTGAGCTACGAGCAGTACTTC
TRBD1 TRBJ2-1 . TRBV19 CASSMDRVGQFF TGTGCCAGTAGTATGGACAGGGTTGGGCAGTTCTTC
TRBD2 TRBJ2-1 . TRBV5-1 CASSLAGREDEQFF TGCGCCAGCAGCTTGGCAGGGAGGGAGGATGAGCAGTTCTTC
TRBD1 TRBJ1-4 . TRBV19 CASSAYGQAGIVREKLFF TGTGCCAGTAGTGCCTACGGACAGGCTGGGATCGTGCGTGAAAAACTGTTTTTT
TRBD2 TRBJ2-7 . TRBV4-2 CASSQDNSGRGRIGGQYF TGTGCCAGCAGCCAAGACAATAGCGGGAGGGGCCGGATAGGAGGGCAGTACTTC
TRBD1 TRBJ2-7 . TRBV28 CASSFPGTGEQYF TGTGCCAGCAGTTTCCCTGGGACAGGCGAGCAGTACTTC
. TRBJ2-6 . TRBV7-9 CASSLDRVWSSGANVLTF TGTGCCAGCAGCTTAGACCGGGTTTGGAGCTCGGGGGCCAACGTCCTGACTTTC
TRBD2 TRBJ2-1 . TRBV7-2 CASSPGLAGRVEQFF TGTGCCAGCAGCCCGGGACTAGCGGGACGGGTTGAGCAGTTCTTC
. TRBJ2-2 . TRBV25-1 CASSDGRATGELFF TGTGCCAGCAGTGACGGCAGGGCAACCGGGGAGCTGTTTTTT
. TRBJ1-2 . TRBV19 CASSRGSANYGYTF TGTGCCAGTAGTAGGGGCAGTGCAAACTATGGCTACACCTTC
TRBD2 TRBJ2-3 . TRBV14 CASSPMGEGTDTQYF TGTGCCAGCAGCCCTATGGGGGAGGGAACAGATACGCAGTATTTT
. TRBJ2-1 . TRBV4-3 CASSRTLYNEQFF TGCGCCAGCAGCCGGACTCTGTACAATGAGCAGTTCTTC
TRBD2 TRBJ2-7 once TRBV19 CASSFPSGRAGEQYF TGTGCCAGTAGCTTCCCTAGCGGGAGGGCCGGGGAGCAGTACTTC
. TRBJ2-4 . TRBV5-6 CASSLGQGFPKNIQYF TGTGCCAGCAGCTTGGGGCAGGGTTTCCCCAAAAACATTCAGTACTTC
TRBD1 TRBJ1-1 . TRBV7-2 CASSLPGGRTEAFF TGTGCCAGCAGCTTACCAGGGGGAAGAACTGAAGCTTTCTTT
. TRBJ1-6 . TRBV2 CASSMGPLHF TGTGCCAGCAGTATGGGGCCTCTCCACTTT
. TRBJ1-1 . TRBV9 CASSAGPGEAFF TGTGCCAGCAGCGCCGGTCCGGGGGAAGCTTTCTTT
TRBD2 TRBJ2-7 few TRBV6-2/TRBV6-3 CASSPGLAGGTYEQYF TGTGCCAGCAGTCCCGGACTAGCGGGAGGGACCTACGAGCAGTACTTC
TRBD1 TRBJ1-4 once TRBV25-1 CASSDPYRGATNEKLFF TGTGCCAGCAGTGATCCTTACAGGGGGGCAACTAATGAAAAACTGTTTTTT
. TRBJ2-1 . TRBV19 CASARGNEQFF TGTGCCAGTGCAAGGGGTAATGAGCAGTTCTTC
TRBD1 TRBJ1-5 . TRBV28 CASRESGGRLGPQHF TGTGCCAGCAGGGAATCAGGGGGCCGGCTTGGGCCCCAGCATTTT
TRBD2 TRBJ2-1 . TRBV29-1 CSVKKLAGVLPELYNEQFF TGCAGCGTAAAGAAATTAGCGGGAGTCCTCCCGGAACTCTACAATGAGCAGTTCTTC
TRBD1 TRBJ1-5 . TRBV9 CASSGGQGANQPQHF TGTGCCAGCAGCGGAGGACAGGGGGCGAATCAGCCCCAGCATTTT
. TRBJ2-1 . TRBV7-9 CASSFRVAGGNEQFF TGTGCCAGCAGCTTCCGGGTAGCTGGAGGCAATGAGCAGTTCTTC